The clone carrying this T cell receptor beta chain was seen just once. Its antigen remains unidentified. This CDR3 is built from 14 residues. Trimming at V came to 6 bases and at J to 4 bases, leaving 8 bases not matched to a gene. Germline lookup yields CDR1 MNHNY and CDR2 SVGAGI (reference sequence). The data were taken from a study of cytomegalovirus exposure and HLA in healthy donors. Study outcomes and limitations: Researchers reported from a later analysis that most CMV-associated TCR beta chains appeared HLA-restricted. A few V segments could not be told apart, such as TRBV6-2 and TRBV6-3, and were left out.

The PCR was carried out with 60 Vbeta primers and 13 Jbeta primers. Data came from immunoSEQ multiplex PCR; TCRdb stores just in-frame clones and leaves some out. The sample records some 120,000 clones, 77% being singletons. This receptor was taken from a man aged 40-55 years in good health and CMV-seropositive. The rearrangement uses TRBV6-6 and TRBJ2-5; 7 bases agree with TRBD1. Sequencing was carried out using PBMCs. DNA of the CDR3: TGTGCCAGCAGCCGTCGACAGGGCGGAGAGACCCAGTACTTC. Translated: CASSRRQGGETQYF.